This T cell receptor (beta chain) was retrieved from a study of a mutant IDH1 vaccine in newly diagnosed glioma. Looking at the study overall: Patients received vaccination from 4-6 weeks after radiotherapy alone, or with temozolomide cycles. Radiotherapy, temozolomide, or both had been given previously, and both were given to most.

The data were produced by immunoSEQ multiplex PCR, yet TCRdb's version contains in-frame clones alone and is incomplete. The table records approximately 37,000 clones, approximately 79% of them present only once. Notes on this clone: Its antigen remains unknown.

Indicated time point: week 47, end of study. A 20-mer mutant IDH1 peptide at 300 ug was injected subcutaneously with topical imiquimod. Newly diagnosed WHO grade 3 or 4 IDH1-mutant, ATRX-lost astrocytomas were identified in the donors. The receptor was derived from a young man with glioma. Some clones in this sample may be carry-over from other donors' samples. The specimen was PBMCs, collected from a glioma patient whose treatment included an IDH1 peptide vaccine.

Here the CDR3 DNA reads TGTGCCAGCAGCTCTGGTACGGAATACGAGCAGTACTTC. Protein product: CASSSGTEYEQYF. This chain joins TRBV5-4 and TRBJ2-7; D unclear. Germline V gene lookup returns CDR1 SGHNT and CDR2 YYREEE (reference sequence). Trimming shortened V by 3 bases and J by 4 bases, and 11 bases separated the two germline ends. CDR3 size: 13 residues. Full variable domain (rest looked up from reference TRBV5-4 and TRBJ2-7): ETGVTQSPTHLIKTRGQQVTLRCSSQSGHNTVSWYQQALGQGPQFIFQYYREEENGRGNFPPRFSGLQFPNYSSELNVNALELDDSALYLCASSSGTEYEQYFGPGTRLTVT.